These 30 T cell receptor beta chains originate from one sample sequenced in a study of blood T cell repertoires in COVID-19. The data were produced by immunoSEQ multiplex PCR, yet TCRdb's version contains in-frame clones alone and is incomplete. This sample has about 210,000 clones; roughly 84% occur once, and the top ten carry roughly 10%. Sequencing was performed on peripheral blood. The source is a man between 45 and 60 years old with active or convalescent COVID-19.

V usage is TRBV7-2 and J usage is TRBJ2-3, with TRBD2 matching over 10 bases. The CDR3 is 16 residues long. The trim removed 1 base at V and 5 bases at J, leaving 6 bases unmatched. The germline gives CDR1 SGHTA, CDR2 FQGNSA. The chain's CDR3 is CASSLVASGGGDTQYF. CDR3 nucleotide sequence: TGTGCCAGCAGCTTAGTTGCTAGCGGGGGCGGAGATACGCAGTATTTT.

This chain uses TRBV27 with TRBJ2-3; D perhaps matches TRBD2 (6 bases). The germline V gene encodes CDR1 MNHEY and CDR2 SMNVEV (reference sequence). Trimming took off 3 bases at V and 9 bases at J, with 19 bases between the two ends. The CDR3 is 15 amino acids. CDR3 sequence reads: CASSFRGVAEKTQYF. For the CDR3, the DNA is TGTGCCAGCAGTTTCCGCGGGGTGGCCGAGAAGACGCAGTATTTT.

V is TRBV28 and J is TRBJ2-1; 14 bases map to TRBD2. The CDR3 has 14 residues. After removal of 4 bases from V and 9 bases from J, the junction contained 2 bases not matched to a gene. Germline assignment: CDR1 MDHEN and CDR2 SYDVKM. The CDR3 coding sequence is TGTGCCAGCAGTTCGGGACTAGCGGGAGCTGAGCAGTTCTTC. This gives the protein CASSSGLAGAEQFF.

The chain is built from TRBV3-1 (or the pseudogene TRBV3-2) and TRBJ2-2, with 7 positions matching TRBD2. The CDR3 consists of 15 residues. Germline trimming cut 4 bases from V and 6 bases from J; bases unmatched to any gene: 8. Germline lookup yields CDR1 LGHDT and CDR2 YNNKEL (reference sequence). The DNA for the CDR3 is TGTGCCAGCAGCCGCCTCTCGGGGGGACCCGGGGAGCTGTTTTTT. This encodes CASSRLSGGPGELFF.

The rearrangement links TRBV7-2 to TRBJ1-2; D may be TRBD1 (5 bases). The ends were cut back, 5 bases at V and 6 bases at J, with 19 bases in the middle. CDR3 length: 15 residues. The germline CDR1 and CDR2 sequences are SGHTA and FQGNSA. This CDR3 is CASSRRGLGGDGYTF. DNA for the CDR3: TGTGCCAGCAGCCGTAGAGGTCTCGGGGGAGATGGCTACACCTTC.

This sequence joins TRBV5-1 and TRBJ2-7; 7 nucleotides match TRBD2. The CDR3 sequence is 15 residues long. With 3 bases clipped from V and 7 bases from J, the junction kept 13 bases outside the gene matches. Germline values: CDR1 SGHRS, CDR2 YFSETQ. In DNA form, the CDR3 reads TGCGCCAGCAGCTCGGGGGGAGCGGGCCCTGTTGAGCAGTACTTC. Its translation: CASSSGGAGPVEQYF.

V and J are TRBV25-1 and TRBJ2-7, with D maybe TRBD2 (6 bases). V lost 2 bases to trimming and J lost 5 bases, with 10 bases between them. This CDR3 comprises 13 residues. CDR1 and CDR2 from the germline V gene are MGHDK and SYGVNS. CDR3 DNA sequence: TGTGCCAGCAGTGAACGGGAGATACACGAGCAGTACTTC. The encoded protein is CASSEREIHEQYF.

The rearrangement uses TRBV7-3 and TRBJ2-1; maybe TRBD1 (5 bases). This CDR3 comprises 15 residues. Trimming stripped 2 bases from V and 1 base from J, with 9 bases between. CDR1 and CDR2 (germline): SGHTA, FQGTGA. The CDR3 coding sequence is TGTGCCAGCAGCTTATCCCAGGGTTCCTACAATGAGCAGTTCTTC. It yields the protein CASSLSQGSYNEQFF.

The chain joins TRBV4-1 to TRBJ2-3; 8 bases map to TRBD2. The germline CDR1 and CDR2 sequences are MGHRA and YSYEKL. Trimming at V came to 2 bases and at J to 2 bases, leaving 3 bases not matched to a gene. The CDR3 consists of 15 residues. The chain's CDR3 is CASSQLSGATDTQYF. As DNA, the CDR3 is TGCGCCAGCAGCCAACTTAGCGGGGCCACAGATACGCAGTATTTT.

The chain couples TRBV7-9 to TRBJ2-7, with TRBD1 matching 10 bases. This CDR3 has 15 residues. The V gene's germline CDR1 is SEHNR and CDR2 FQNEAQ (reference sequence). The V gene end was trimmed by 2 bases and the J gene end by 6 bases; junction bases not matched to a gene: 7. The CDR3 coding sequence is TGTGCCAGCAGCTTATATCGGGACAGGGGCGGCGAGCAGTACTTC. It specifies CASSLYRDRGGEQYF.

The sample holds a few counts of this clone. V gene TRBV2 combines with J gene TRBJ1-1; D call uncertain. The ends were cut back, 2 bases at V and 6 bases at J, with 7 bases in the middle. Per the germline V gene, CDR1 is SNHLY and CDR2 is FYNNEI. This CDR3 is built from 12 residues. The CDR3 DNA is TGTGCCAGCAGTGAACACACAGCTGAAGCTTTCTTT. Its translation: CASSEHTAEAFF.

This clone appeared once. The chain carries TRBV4-2 and TRBJ2-1; D is perhaps TRBD2 (6 bases). V lost 2 bases, J lost 2 bases, and 13 bases lay in between. CDR1 and CDR2 (germline): LGHNA, YNFKEQ. This CDR3 is 16 amino acids long. The CDR3 is CASSQRSGGAYNEQFF. The CDR3 DNA reads TGTGCCAGCAGCCAAAGGTCCGGGGGTGCCTACAATGAGCAGTTCTTC.

DNA of the CDR3: TGTGCCAGCAGTTTGTACGCGCCCGGGATGGCGAACACCGGGGAGCTGTTTTTT. Residues: CASSLYAPGMANTGELFF. The chain is built from TRBV27 and TRBJ2-2, with a weak D call TRBD2 (5 bases). The V gene lost 3 bases and the J gene lost 0 bases, with 17 bases spanning the gap. This CDR3 contains 18 residues. Germline V gene lookup returns CDR1 MNHEY and CDR2 SMNVEV (reference sequence).

This clone was counted only a few times. This chain uses TRBV9 with TRBJ1-2; a weak D match, TRBD1 (5 bases). Germline V CDR1 and CDR2: SGDLS, YYNGEE. This CDR3 has 13 residues. Trimming shortened V by 3 bases and J by 6 bases, and 12 bases separated the two germline ends. CDR3 protein: CASSAGDLNGYTF. CDR3 DNA: TGTGCCAGCAGCGCGGGGGACCTCAATGGCTACACCTTC.

The chain recombines TRBV19 with TRBJ1-6; D remains unclear. The V and J ends lost 3 bases and 10 bases respectively, with 10 bases between them. CDR3 length: 13 residues. Germline V lookup: CDR1 LNHDA, CDR2 SQIVND (reference sequence). CDR3 loop: CASSIPPGSPLHF. CDR3 DNA: TGTGCCAGTAGTATTCCTCCAGGATCACCCCTCCACTTT.

The chain carries TRBV19 and TRBJ2-1, with a weak D call TRBD2 (6 bases). This CDR3 is built from 13 residues. Germline V gene sequence: CDR1 LNHDA, CDR2 SQIVND (reference sequence). The ends were cut back, 6 bases at V and 4 bases at J, with 10 bases in the middle. The DNA of the CDR3 is TGTGCCAGTAGCTTCCGGGGGTACAATGAGCAGTTCTTC. It codes for CASSFRGYNEQFF.

The CDR3 spells CASSVFVGYTF. The CDR3 region has the DNA TGTGCCAGCAGTGTGTTCGTGGGCTACACCTTC. This chain links TRBV7-9 with TRBJ1-2; D is unresolved. The V end lost 6 bases, the J end lost 8 bases, and 10 bases lay between the germline ends. Germline assignment: CDR1 SEHNR and CDR2 FQNEAQ (reference sequence). The CDR3 spans 11 residues.

The rearrangement uses TRBV5-1 and TRBJ1-1, with D unresolved. The CDR3 is made up of 13 amino acids. Germline loops: CDR1 SGHRS, CDR2 YFSETQ. V gave up 0 bases and J gave up 4 bases, with 7 bases separating them. DNA of the CDR3: TGCGCCAGCAGCTTGGGAGTGATCACTGAAGCTTTCTTT. This gives the protein CASSLGVITEAFF.

The chain couples TRBV7-2 to TRBJ2-1, with 9 bases that match TRBD2. After removal of 2 bases from V and 0 bases from J, the junction contained 11 bases not matched to a gene. Germline V gives CDR1 SGHTA, CDR2 FQGNSA. CDR3 length equals 19 residues. CDR3 DNA sequence: TGTGCCAGCAGCTTACGGGGACTAGCCGCACCAAGCTCCTACAATGAGCAGTTCTTC. Amino acid sequence: CASSLRGLAAPSSYNEQFF.

This clone was counted many times. The chain combines TRBV28 with TRBJ2-1; 10 bases align to TRBD2. The length of the CDR3 is 17 residues. V gave up 3 bases and J gave up 2 bases; unmatched junction bases: 7. Germline V lookup: CDR1 MDHEN, CDR2 SYDVKM. CDR3 region: CASSFPQRGGTYNEQFF. The CDR3 bases are TGTGCCAGCAGTTTCCCCCAGCGGGGGGGCACCTACAATGAGCAGTTCTTC.

CDR3 loop: CASSLISGEQPQHF. The CDR3 DNA follows: TGTGCCAGCAGCTTAATCTCAGGGGAACAGCCCCAGCATTTT. The chain has TRBV7-6 and TRBJ1-5; TRBD1 might be the D (6 bases). Germline V gene sequence: CDR1 SGHVS, CDR2 FNYEAQ. The V and J ends lost 2 bases and 7 bases respectively, with 12 bases between them. CDR3 length: 14 amino acids.

This clone was seen a single time. The CDR3 reads CASSLASGSGETQYF. The DNA for the CDR3 is TGTGCCAGCAGCTTAGCCAGCGGGAGTGGGGAGACCCAGTACTTC. The chain carries TRBV7-7 and TRBJ2-5; 8 bases fit TRBD2. Unmatched junction bases numbered 5, after V lost 0 bases and J lost 5 bases. CDR1 and CDR2 (germline): SSHAT, FNYEAQ (reference sequence). This CDR3 contains 15 residues.

The gene calls are TRBV10-3 and TRBJ2-7; 7 nucleotides match TRBD1. The CDR3 has 14 residues. Germline lookup yields CDR1 ENHRY and CDR2 SYGVKD. The trim removed 6 bases at V and 0 bases at J, leaving 5 bases unmatched. In DNA, the CDR3 is TGTGCCATCAGCCGACAGGGCAGCTCCTACGAGCAGTACGTC. Protein product: CAISRQGSSYEQYV.

The rearrangement links TRBV5-1 to TRBJ2-1; 11 bases align to TRBD2. There are 15 residues in the CDR3. Germline V CDR1 and CDR2: SGHRS, YFSETQ. V lost 4 bases, J lost 5 bases, and 5 bases stayed unmatched. CDR3 nucleotides: TGCGCCAGCAGCCGCGGGACTAGCGGACACAATGAGCAGTTCTTC. The encoded protein is CASSRGTSGHNEQFF. Full variable domain (missing parts from reference TRBV5-1 and TRBJ2-1): KAGVTQTPRYLIKTRGQQVTLSCSPISGHRSVSWYQQTPGQGLQFLFEYFSETQRNKGNFPGRFSGRQFSNSRSEMNVSTLELGDSALYLCASSRGTSGHNEQFFGPGTRLTVL.

The rearrangement joins TRBV2 to TRBJ2-2; 11 nucleotides agree with TRBD2. After removal of 5 bases from V and 6 bases from J, the junction contained 5 bases not matched to a gene. The CDR3 loop spans 15 amino acids. The germline CDR1 and CDR2 sequences are SNHLY and FYNNEI. CDR3 sequence reads: CASSPLAGGAGELFF. The CDR3 coding sequence is TGTGCCAGCAGTCCTTTAGCGGGGGGGGCCGGGGAGCTGTTTTTT. The variable domain in full, with the rest retrieved from reference TRBV2 and TRBJ2-2, is EPEVTQTPSHQVTQMGQEVILRCVPISNHLYFYWYRQILGQKVEFLVSFYNNEISEKSEIFDDQFSVERPDGSNFTLKIRSTKLEDSAMYFCASSPLAGGAGELFFGEGSRLTVL.

The rearrangement joins TRBV19 to TRBJ1-3, with TRBD1 matching 7 bases. The junction had 6 bases not matched to a gene; V was cut back by 8 bases and J by 2 bases. Germline assignment: CDR1 LNHDA and CDR2 SQIVND (reference sequence). The CDR3 sequence is 14 residues long. The CDR3 sequence is CASSRTGPGNTIYF. Written as DNA, the CDR3 is TGTGCCAGTTCTAGGACAGGCCCTGGAAACACCATATATTTT.

The V call is TRBV6-2 or TRBV6-3, the J call TRBJ1-5, with 8 bases identical to TRBD1. CDR3 length equals 18 residues. With V trimmed by 4 bases and J by 1 base, 12 bases remained unmatched. Germline V gives CDR1 MNHEY, CDR2 SVGEGT. The CDR3 DNA follows: TGTGCCAGCAGTTCCCGGACAGGGTCACGTCTGAGCAATCAGCCCCAGCATTTT. As protein: CASSSRTGSRLSNQPQHF.

This chain uses TRBV27 with TRBJ1-1; 7 bases line up with TRBD1. Germline values: CDR1 MNHEY, CDR2 SMNVEV (reference sequence). V was clipped by 1 base and J by 3 bases; unmatched bases: 5. The CDR3 totals 15 residues. DNA of the CDR3: TGTGCCAGCAGTTTATACCTAGGGGGCCACACTGAAGCTTTCTTT. Its translation: CASSLYLGGHTEAFF.

This clone appeared once. This chain uses TRBV28 with TRBJ1-5; TRBD1 is a possible D gene (6 bases). V lost 3 bases and J 7 bases, leaving 13 bases between the germline ends. The CDR3 runs 14 residues. CDR1 is MDHEN and CDR2 is SYDVKM in the germline V gene. The chain's CDR3 is CASSFPGVGQPQHF. The CDR3 DNA reads TGTGCCAGCAGTTTCCCAGGGGTAGGGCAGCCCCAGCATTTT. The variable domain in full, with the rest retrieved from reference TRBV28 and TRBJ1-5, is DVKVTQSSRYLVKRTGEKVFLECVQDMDHENMFWYRQDPGLGLRLIYFSYDVKMKEKGDIPEGYSVSREKKERFSLILESASTNQTSMYLCASSFPGVGQPQHFGDGTRLSIL.

This clone was counted once. The chain carries TRBV27 and TRBJ2-1, with D maybe TRBD1 (5 bases). Germline CDR1 MNHEY, CDR2 SMNVEV (reference sequence). Trimming pared 2 bases from V and 0 bases from J, leaving 5 bases between. The CDR3 sequence is 14 residues long. The CDR3 bases are TGTGCCAGCAGTTTAGGGGCCTCCTACAATGAGCAGTTCTTC. This encodes CASSLGASYNEQFF.